This is a list of T cell receptor beta chains from one sample in a study of lymphopenia after photon versus proton radiotherapy. Clones were read by immunoSEQ multiplex PCR, and TCRdb kept only the in-frame ones, dropping some. The repertoire holds 9,500 to 15,000 clones, with around 90% as singletons. Sequenced here: peripheral blood, sampled from a patient treated with proton-based radiotherapy. These receptor sequences come from a man in his 60s with pancreatic cancer. Each CDR3 is given with its conserved first and last residue. D genes are given only for firm matches. Only part of the rows carry a size: once, few, many, or a class if the clone is expanded.

TRBJ1-3,once,-,TRBV28,TGTGCCAGCAGTTTACGACACTCTGGAAACACCATATATTTT,CASSLRHSGNTIYF
TRBJ2-7,-,TRBD1,TRBV5-5,TGTGCCAGCAGCTGGGGACAGGGGAGCTCCTACGAGCAGTACTTC,CASSWGQGSSYEQYF
TRBJ2-5,-,TRBD2,TRBV2,TGTGCCAGCAGACCCGGGACTGGCGGGGGGACCCAGTACTTC,CASRPGTGGGTQYF
TRBJ2-7,-,-,TRBV5-1,TGCGCCAGCAGCTTTAACCTCGCGGTGGAGCAGTACTTC,CASSFNLAVEQYF
TRBJ2-1,-,-,TRBV5-4,TGTGCCAGCAGCTTTCCCACTACGGGAGTTAGGAACAATGAGCAGTTCTTC,CASSFPTTGVRNNEQFF
TRBJ2-7,-,TRBD1,TRBV11-3,TGTGCCAGCGCGACAGGGGTAGATTACGAGCAGTACTTC,CASATGVDYEQYF
TRBJ2-3,-,-,TRBV7-2,TGTGCCAGCACCCCCACCGGAGCGACGCAGTATTTT,CASTPTGATQYF
TRBJ1-2,-,-,TRBV7-2,TGTGCCAGCACCCCCCGAGCCGGGACCCTCTCGGGCTACACCTTC,CASTPRAGTLSGYTF
TRBJ2-7,-,TRBD2,TRBV7-6,TGTGCCAGCAGCTTAGTTGTGGCGGGAGGCGAGCAGTACTTC,CASSLVVAGGEQYF
TRBJ2-1,-,TRBD2,TRBV11-1,TGTGCCAGCAGCCCCTCACTAGCGGGAGAATACAATGAGCAGTTCTTC,CASSPSLAGEYNEQFF
TRBJ2-7,-,TRBD1,TRBV7-9,TGTGCCAGCAGCTCCTTGGACAGGGGGCTTCGTGGCGAGCAGTACTTC,CASSSLDRGLRGEQYF
TRBJ1-1,-,-,TRBV21-1,TGTGCCAGCAGCAAAGGAGGGACACTGAACACTGAAGCTTTCTTT,CASSKGGTLNTEAFF
TRBJ1-5,-,TRBD1,TRBV19,TGTGCCAGTAGACTGGGTTGGACAGGACCTTCCAATCAGCCCCAGCATTTT,CASRLGWTGPSNQPQHF
TRBJ1-3,-,-,TRBV13,TGTGCCAGCAGCCTCCCCCCGGGGACTGGAAACACCATATATTTT,CASSLPPGTGNTIYF
TRBJ2-7,-,TRBD2,TRBV9,TGTGCCAGCAGCTTTCACACCGGGACTAGCGTTCACGAGCAGTACTTC,CASSFHTGTSVHEQYF
TRBJ2-5,-,-,TRBV6-1,TGTGCCAGCAGTGTAAACCCCCGGGAGACCCAGTACTTC,CASSVNPRETQYF
TRBJ1-4,-,-,TRBV7-9,TGTGCCAGCAGCGAGGGCGGGGGGGCATTGGAAAAACTGTTTTTT,CASSEGGGALEKLFF
TRBJ1-3,-,-,TRBV5-4,TGTGCCAGCAGCTTGAAACGAGGAGGCCGTGGAAACACCATATATTTT,CASSLKRGGRGNTIYF
TRBJ1-4,-,TRBD1,TRBV7-9,TGTGCCAGCAGCCCTGACAGGGGGCATGGTAATGAAAAACTGTTTTTT,CASSPDRGHGNEKLFF
TRBJ2-5,-,-,TRBV10-3,TGTGCCATCAGTGCTCGGGGGGAGACCCAGTACTTC,CAISARGETQYF
TRBJ2-7,-,TRBD1,TRBV5-1,TGCGCCAGCAGCACTCGACAGGGCAGCCACGAGCAGTACTTC,CASSTRQGSHEQYF
TRBJ2-5,-,TRBD1,TRBV29-1,TGCAGCGTTGACCCATTGACCGGGACAGGGGGAGAGACCCAGTACTTC,CSVDPLTGTGGETQYF
TRBJ2-3,-,-,TRBV28,TGTGCCAGCAGTTTAGTCCTACGCACAGATACGCAGTATTTT,CASSLVLRTDTQYF
TRBJ1-3,-,-,TRBV9,TGTGCCAGCAGCGTAGCCCCACCGCGGGTAAGGGGCCCTGGAAACACCATATATTTT,CASSVAPPRVRGPGNTIYF
TRBJ2-2,-,TRBD2,TRBV30,TGTGCCTGGGCTAGCGGGAGCGACGTCTTCGGGGAGCTGTTTTTT,CAWASGSDVFGELFF
TRBJ2-7,-,TRBD1,TRBV27,TGTGCCAGCAGTACGGGACAGTTCTCCTACGAGCAGTACTTC,CASSTGQFSYEQYF
TRBJ2-7,-,TRBD2,TRBV18,TGTGCCAGCTCACCTAGTGCGGGAGACTCCTACGAGCAGTACTTC,CASSPSAGDSYEQYF
TRBJ1-1,-,-,TRBV6-1,TGTGCCAGCACAAAGGGGTCGGACACTGAAGCTTTCTTT,CASTKGSDTEAFF
TRBJ2-3,-,TRBD2,TRBV6-1,TGTGCCAGCAAGAGAGCGGGAGAAACAGATACGCAGTATTTT,CASKRAGETDTQYF
TRBJ2-3,-,-,TRBV5-5,TGTGCCAGCAGCTTGGGCCCCAGGGATACGCAGTATTTT,CASSLGPRDTQYF
TRBJ2-7,-,-,TRBV15,TGTGCCACCAGCAGAGATCTTCCTTACGAGCAGTACTTC,CATSRDLPYEQYF
TRBJ2-5,-,TRBD2,TRBV4-2,TGTGCCAGCAGCCAACAACTAGCGGGAGGGCAAGAGACCCAGTACTTC,CASSQQLAGGQETQYF
TRBJ2-2,few,TRBD1,TRBV9,TGTGCCAGCAGCGTAGACCGGCAGGGGGCGTGGGACACCGGGGAGCTGTTTTTT,CASSVDRQGAWDTGELFF
TRBJ1-5,-,TRBD1,TRBV19,TGTGCCAGTAGAAAGGACAGGGGAAACAATCAGCCCCAGCATTTT,CASRKDRGNNQPQHF
TRBJ1-1,-,-,TRBV7-9,TGTGCCAGCAGCCCCCCTGGGATACAGAACACTGAAGCTTTCTTT,CASSPPGIQNTEAFF
TRBJ2-7,-,-,TRBV2,TGTGCCAGCAGTGGGTGGACAGCCAGTTACGAGCAGTACTTC,CASSGWTASYEQYF
TRBJ1-2,-,-,TRBV7-2,TGTGCCAGCAGCCCAGCTGGGGCGTCGAACTATGGCTACACCTTC,CASSPAGASNYGYTF
TRBJ2-6,-,-,TRBV7-2,TGTGCCAGCAGCTTAGTCCCCATAGGGATCTCTGGGGCCAACGTCCTGACTTTC,CASSLVPIGISGANVLTF
TRBJ2-1,few,-,TRBV6-6,TGTGCCAGCAGTTACTCTAGGACTTCCTCCTACAATGAGCAGTTCTTC,CASSYSRTSSYNEQFF
TRBJ2-1,-,TRBD1,TRBV7-2,TGTGCCAGCAGCCTCCCGGACAGGGGCCAGTTCTTC,CASSLPDRGQFF
TRBJ1-2,-,-,TRBV11-2,TGTGCCAGCAGCACCCTACGGGGACGGCACTATGGCTACACCTTC,CASSTLRGRHYGYTF
TRBJ2-3,-,-,TRBV7-2,TGTGCCAGCAGCTTAGCACAGGCCCGCACAGATACGCAGTATTTT,CASSLAQARTDTQYF
TRBJ2-7,-,-,TRBV7-2,TGTGCCAGCAGCTCCCGTACCTACGAGCAGTACTTC,CASSSRTYEQYF
TRBJ1-2,-,-,TRBV13,TGTGCCAGCAGCTTAGCCCGACTTGGCTATGGCTACACCTTC,CASSLARLGYGYTF
TRBJ2-1,-,-,TRBV2,TGTGCCAGCAGTGAAGCAAGAGGGAGCGCTGAGCAGTTCTTC,CASSEARGSAEQFF
TRBJ2-3,-,TRBD1,TRBV10-1,TGCGCCAGCAGTGACCCGGGACAGGGTACAGATACGCAGTATTTT,CASSDPGQGTDTQYF
TRBJ2-5,-,TRBD2,TRBV19,TGTGCCAGTGGGACTAACCACCAAGAGACCCAGTACTTC,CASGTNHQETQYF
TRBJ2-7,-,-,TRBV6-5,TGTGCCAGCAGTTACGGAAGGGGCCCCGGTGAGCAGTACTTC,CASSYGRGPGEQYF
TRBJ2-4,once,-,TRBV7-2,TGTGCCAGCAGCTCATTCCAGGGATCGGCCAAAAACATTCAGTACTTC,CASSSFQGSAKNIQYF
TRBJ2-2,-,TRBD2,TRBV5-1,TGCGCCAGCAGCTTGGTTAGCGGGCCAAACACCGGGGAGCTGTTTTTT,CASSLVSGPNTGELFF
TRBJ1-5,-,-,TRBV6-1,TGTGCCAGCAGTGAAATTCGGGCAGGGGTATCAAGGGATAGCAATCAGCCCCAGCATTTT,CASSEIRAGVSRDSNQPQHF
TRBJ1-1,-,TRBD1,TRBV28,TGTGCCAGCAGTTTCACGGTCGGGACAGCCTATGAAGCTTTCTTT,CASSFTVGTAYEAFF
TRBJ2-7,-,-,TRBV9,TGTGCCAGCAGCGTATACGATAAAGGGGGCGAGCAGTACTTC,CASSVYDKGGEQYF
TRBJ2-2,-,-,TRBV5-1,TGCGCCAGCAGTTATACTACGAACACCGGGGAGCTGTTTTTT,CASSYTTNTGELFF
TRBJ1-2,-,-,TRBV25-1,TGTGCCAGCAGTGCTTACAAGGGGGGTGGCTACACCTTC,CASSAYKGGGYTF
TRBJ1-3,once,TRBD1,TRBV7-2,TGTGCCAGCAGCCCAGCACAGGGGTTCGGAAACACCATATATTTT,CASSPAQGFGNTIYF
TRBJ2-3,once,-,TRBV5-1,TGCGCCAGCAGCTTGGGAATTAGCGGCCCTGGAGATACGCAGTATTTT,CASSLGISGPGDTQYF
TRBJ1-2,-,-,TRBV28,TGTGCCAGCAGACAAAAAGGAGGGCCATTGGGCGGCTACACCTTC,CASRQKGGPLGGYTF